The 19 T cell receptor beta chains below come from one sample, sequenced in a study of molecular identifiers for immune sequencing clone quantification. A single record per CDR3 protein comes from TCRdb applying MiXCR to the PCR reads. The top ten hold around 0.78% of the sample, which has about 510,000 distinct CDR3 sequences, around 23% seen once. Sequencing was carried out using naive CD8+ T cells from blood, with Jurkat cell RNA spiked in. Subset: FACS-sorted CD8+CD4-CCR7+CD45RA+ naive T cells. Receptors were obtained from a human donor in good health. Some libraries in this study had Jurkat cell RNA spiked in.

The chain couples TRBV5-6 to TRBJ1-2; maybe TRBD1 (6 bases). V lost 4 bases, J lost 5 bases, and 21 bases lay in between. The CDR3 is 16 amino acids. Germline assignment: CDR1 SGHDT and CDR2 YYEEEE. CDR3 sequence: CASSLPSVGGSYGYTF. The CDR3 region has the DNA TGTGCCAGCAGCCTACCCTCCGTAGGGGGAAGTTATGGCTACACCTTC.

V gene TRBV11-2 combines with J gene TRBJ2-3; 7 positions match TRBD2. The germline V gene encodes CDR1 SGHAT and CDR2 FQNNGV. Trimming at V came to 4 bases and at J to 1 base, leaving 11 bases not matched to a gene. The CDR3 is 17 amino acids. The CDR3 coding sequence is TGTGCCAGCAGCTCTTGGGGGGGGACTTGGGGCACAGATACGCAGTATTTT. As protein: CASSSWGGTWGTDTQYF.

This clonotype was counted ten times or more. The chain couples TRBV2 to TRBJ2-3; D might be TRBD1 or TRBD2, each matching 5 bases. The CDR3 sequence is 15 residues long. V was cut by 2 bases and J by 6 bases, with 15 bases left in between. Germline CDR1 is SNHLY and CDR2 is FYNNEI. The CDR3 loop reads CASSEHARGADTQYF. In DNA, the CDR3 is TGTGCCAGCAGTGAACACGCCCGAGGGGCGGATACGCAGTATTTT.

This clonotype has a handful of counts. The rearrangement links TRBV30 to TRBJ1-1; D unresolved. V lost 2 bases, J lost 6 bases, and 10 bases lay in between. The CDR3 runs to 12 residues. CDR1 is GTSNPN and CDR2 is SVGIG in the germline V gene (reference sequence). The DNA for the CDR3 is TGTGCCTGGAGTATCGGTTTGGCTGAAGCTTTCTTT. Its translation: CAWSIGLAEAFF. Complete variable domain (other parts from reference TRBV30 and TRBJ1-1): SQTIHQWPATLVQPVGSPLSLECTVEGTSNPNLYWYRQAAGRGLQLLFYSVGIGQISSEVPQNLSASRPQDRQFILSSKKLLLSDSGFYLCAWSIGLAEAFFGQGTRLTVV.

The V call is TRBV30, the J call TRBJ2-5; D not resolved. CDR1 is GTSNPN and CDR2 is SVGIG in the germline V gene (reference sequence). V was cut by 5 bases and J by 3 bases, with 13 bases left in between. The CDR3 runs 13 residues. The CDR3 sequence is CAWFHEEEETQYF. DNA of the CDR3: TGTGCCTGGTTCCACGAAGAGGAAGAGACCCAGTACTTC.

With regard to this clonotype: A much larger clone lies one base from this, so it may be a read error. The V call is TRBV30, the J call TRBJ1-1; TRBD1 might be the D (5 bases). Trimming removed 8 bases from V and 3 bases from J, with 13 bases in between. Per germline, CDR1 GTSNPN and CDR2 SVGIG (reference sequence). This CDR3 comprises 12 residues. The CDR3 loop reads CARDRMDTEAFF. The CDR3 DNA follows: TGTGCCCGCGACAGAATGGACACTGAAGCTTTCTTT.

In its sample, this clonotype was seen many times. The rearrangement joins TRBV27 to TRBJ2-7; possibly TRBD1 or TRBD2 for D (5 bases each). The germline V gene encodes CDR1 MNHEY and CDR2 SMNVEV (reference sequence). V was cut by 5 bases and J by 2 bases, with 13 bases left in between. CDR3 length: 14 amino acids. This CDR3 reads CASSPGDGTYEQYF. The CDR3 DNA reads as TGTGCCAGCAGTCCCGGGGACGGTACCTACGAGCAGTACTTC.

This clonotype was recorded many times. The chain uses TRBV29-1 and TRBJ2-3; the D gene could be TRBD1 or TRBD2 (5 bases each). V shed 0 bases and J shed 2 bases, with 12 bases lying between them. The CDR3 loop spans 15 amino acids. Germline V gene lookup returns CDR1 SQVTM and CDR2 ANQGSEA. As DNA, the CDR3 is TGCAGCGTTGAAGAAGGTTGGGGGACCACAGATACGCAGTATTTT. Translated: CSVEEGWGTTDTQYF.

This clonotype has at least ten counts. This chain joins TRBV7-9 and TRBJ2-2; D uncertain. Germline loops: CDR1 SEHNR, CDR2 FQNEAQ (reference sequence). The V end lost 5 bases, the J end lost 1 base, and 20 bases lay between the germline ends. The CDR3 consists of 18 residues. DNA for the CDR3: TGTGCCAGCAGCCCCAACTCTTGGACCGAAATGAACACCGGGGAGCTGTTTTTT. Translation: CASSPNSWTEMNTGELFF. The full variable domain, completed using reference TRBV7-9 and TRBJ2-2, is DTGVSQNPRHKITKRGQNVTFRCDPISEHNRLYWYRQTLGQGPEFLTYFQNEAQLEKSRLLSDRFSAERPKGSFSTLEIQRTEQGDSAMYLCASSPNSWTEMNTGELFFGEGSRLTVL.

There are a few counts of this clonotype. This sequence joins TRBV9 and TRBJ2-1, with a possible D match to TRBD1 (6 bases). Germline V gives CDR1 SGDLS, CDR2 YYNGEE. V lost 0 bases and J 2 bases, leaving 12 bases between the germline ends. This CDR3 is 16 amino acids long. This CDR3 reads CASSVGPGTTYNEQFF. The CDR3 DNA reads as TGTGCCAGCAGCGTAGGGCCCGGGACAACCTACAATGAGCAGTTCTTC.

This clonotype appeared a few times. The chain recombines TRBV13 with TRBJ2-7; D perhaps matches TRBD1 (5 bases). Germline values: CDR1 PRHDT, CDR2 FYEKMQ (reference sequence). CDR3 length equals 14 residues. The V end lost 1 base, the J end lost 5 bases, and 12 bases lay between the germline ends. The DNA for the CDR3 is TGTGCCAGCAGCTTAGAAGGGGCGCCCCACGAGCAGTACTTC. Translation gives CASSLEGAPHEQYF.

Comments on this clonotype: This may arise from a read error, as a much more abundant clone is one base away. The rearrangement uses TRBV7-9 and TRBJ2-7; TRBD1 matches 7 bases. The CDR3 loop spans 14 amino acids. The trim removed 4 bases at V and 5 bases at J, leaving 8 bases unmatched. Germline V gene lookup returns CDR1 SEHNR and CDR2 FQNEAQ (reference sequence). The CDR3 coding sequence is TGTGCCAGCAGCTCATCTACAGGGGCCGACGAGCAGTACTTC. Protein sequence: CASSSSTGADEQYF.

This chain links TRBV11-2 with TRBJ2-2, with TRBD2 matching 8 bases. The CDR3 is 15 residues long. V lost 7 bases, J lost 6 bases, and 10 bases stayed unmatched. Germline V CDR1 and CDR2: SGHAT, FQNNGV. This CDR3 reads CASTYLAGTAGELFF. In DNA form, the CDR3 reads TGTGCCAGCACCTACTTAGCGGGGACGGCCGGGGAGCTGTTTTTT.

Details on this clonotype: A clone one base away is much larger, so this may be a read error. This sequence joins TRBV6-6 and TRBJ2-7; D is perhaps TRBD2 (6 bases). The CDR3 extends over 13 amino acids. The V gene's germline CDR1 is MNHNY and CDR2 SVGAGI (reference sequence). Here the CDR3 reads CARSSRGDNEQYF. DNA for the CDR3: TGTGCCAGGAGTTCTCGCGGGGATAACGAGCAGTACTTC.

This chain joins TRBV28 and TRBJ2-7; 8 bases fit TRBD2. With V trimmed by 6 bases and J by 9 bases, 13 bases remained unmatched. This CDR3 contains 14 residues. Per the germline V gene, CDR1 is MDHEN and CDR2 is SYDVKM. The chain's CDR3 is CASSPREGLLGQYF. CDR3 DNA sequence: TGTGCCAGCAGCCCCCGGGAGGGTTTACTAGGGCAGTACTTC.

This clonotype came up many times. V gene TRBV4-3 combines with J gene TRBJ2-1, with 9 bases matching TRBD1. The germline CDR1 and CDR2 sequences are LGHNA and YSLEER. The junction had 14 bases not matched to a gene; V was cut back by 5 bases and J by 9 bases. This CDR3 is 16 amino acids long. The CDR3 here is CASSSVIKQGAAEQFF. The CDR3 DNA sequence: TGCGCCAGCAGCTCAGTTATCAAACAGGGGGCGGCTGAGCAGTTCTTC.

The rearrangement joins TRBV4-1 to TRBJ2-1; the D is unclear. The CDR3 length is 13 residues. The germline CDR1 and CDR2 sequences are MGHRA and YSYEKL. The ends were cut back, 3 bases at V and 10 bases at J, with 13 bases in the middle. CDR3 protein: CASSQVYPREQFF. The CDR3 bases are TGCGCCAGCAGCCAGGTATACCCTCGGGAGCAGTTCTTC.

On this clonotype: One end of the junction fails to match germline, which may point to a read error. J is TRBJ1-1 and V is TRBV6-1; perhaps TRBD1 as D (5 bases). The CDR3 totals 17 residues. The germline CDR1 and CDR2 sequences are MNHNS and SASEGT. CDR3 DNA: TGTGCCAGCAGTGAGTATCCGGAACAGGCTATGAACACTAAAGCTTTCTTT. This encodes CASSEYPEQAMNTKAFF.

This clonotype was seen only once. The junction departs from germline at one end; a sequencing error may be responsible. The chain employs TRBV2 and TRBJ1-1; a weak D match, TRBD1 (5 bases). The CDR3 has 10 residues. Germline CDR1 SNHLY, CDR2 FYNNEI. The DNA of the CDR3 is TGTGCCCTCCGGGGCACTGGAGCTTTCTTT. Residues: CALRGTGAFF.